The table lists the clone carrying this T cell receptor beta chain with a few counts. From germline, CDR1 is SQVTM and CDR2 ANQGSEA. J was trimmed by 3 bases and V by 7 bases; bases with no gene match: 7. The CDR3 spans 13 residues. This record belongs to a study of blood T cells in healthy people across ages. A J-beta primer mix and a sample-barcoded 5' primer were used in a second PCR of about 7 to 12 cycles. TCRdb re-called the 5' RACE reads with MiXCR, one entry per CDR3 protein. The data show about 930,000 distinct CDR3 sequences, with under 35% seen just once and about 9.4% held by the top ten. These data are also associated with another study on T cells of mothers and their children.

This sequence was found in a woman aged 40 to 50 in good health. This sequence joins TRBV29-1 and TRBJ2-3; 7 bases align to TRBD2. The sequencing input was blood. CDR3 nucleotides: TGCAGCGCCACTGGGAGGGGTACAGATACGCAGTATTTT. As protein: CSATGRGTDTQYF.